This T cell receptor (beta chain) is drawn from a study of early T cells in non-severe SARS-CoV-2 infection. On the study more broadly: Sequencing used unsorted whole-blood bulk RNA, so chains lack pairing. General study results and limits: VDJdb-based matching was biased toward anti-spike CD8 responses and missed private and CD4 specificities.

The germline V gene encodes CDR1 MGHDK and CDR2 SYGVNS. V lost 2 bases and J 4 bases, leaving 15 bases between the germline ends. The CDR3 is 16 residues long. cDNA molecules, individually, were tagged with unique molecular identifiers. TCRdb re-analysed the 5' RACE reads in MiXCR, keeping a single row per CDR3 protein. The data contain about 61,000 distinct CDR3 sequences, about 12% of them singletons. In its sample, this clonotype was seen a few times. Its antigen is undetermined. The sequence was obtained from an adult who was a healthcare worker with PCR-confirmed SARS-CoV-2 infection or an uninfected control (not recorded which). The donor label of this sample is uncertain. The rearrangement joins TRBV25-1 to TRBJ2-1, with D maybe TRBD2 (6 bases). The input for sequencing was whole blood, taken at baseline. CDR3 sequence: CASSETRLVSYNEQFF. The CDR3 DNA sequence: TGTGCCAGCAGTGAAACCCGACTAGTTTCATACAATGAGCAGTTCTTC.